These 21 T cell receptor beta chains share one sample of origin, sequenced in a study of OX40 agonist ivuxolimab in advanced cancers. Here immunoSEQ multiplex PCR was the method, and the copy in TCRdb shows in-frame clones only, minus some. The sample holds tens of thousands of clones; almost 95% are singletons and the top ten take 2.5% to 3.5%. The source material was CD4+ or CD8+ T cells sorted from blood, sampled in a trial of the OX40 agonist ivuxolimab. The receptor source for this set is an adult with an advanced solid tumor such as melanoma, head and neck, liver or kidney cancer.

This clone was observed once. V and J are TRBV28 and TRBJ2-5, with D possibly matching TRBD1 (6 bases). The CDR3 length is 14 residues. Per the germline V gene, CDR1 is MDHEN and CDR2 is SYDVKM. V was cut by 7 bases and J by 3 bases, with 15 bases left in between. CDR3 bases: TGTGCCAGCACCCCCGGGACAATTAAAGAGACCCAGTACTTC. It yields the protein CASTPGTIKETQYF.

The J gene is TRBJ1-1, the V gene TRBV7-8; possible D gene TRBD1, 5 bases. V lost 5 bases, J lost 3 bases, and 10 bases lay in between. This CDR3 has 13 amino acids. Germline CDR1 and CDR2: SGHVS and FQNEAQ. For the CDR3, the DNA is TGTGCCAGCAGCCGATCCAGGGACACTGAAGCTTTCTTT. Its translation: CASSRSRDTEAFF.

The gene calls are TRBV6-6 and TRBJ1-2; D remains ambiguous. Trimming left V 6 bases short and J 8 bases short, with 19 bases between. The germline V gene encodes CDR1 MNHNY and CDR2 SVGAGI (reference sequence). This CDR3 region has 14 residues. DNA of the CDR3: TGTGCCAGCAGGACGGACGAGCGAGGTCACGGCTACACCTTC. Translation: CASRTDERGHGYTF.

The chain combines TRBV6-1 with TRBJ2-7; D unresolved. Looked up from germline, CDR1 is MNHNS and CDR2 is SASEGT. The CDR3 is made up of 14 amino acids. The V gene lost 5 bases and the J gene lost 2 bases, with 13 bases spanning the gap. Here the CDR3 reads CASSLGPAAYEQYF. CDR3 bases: TGTGCCAGCAGTCTAGGACCGGCGGCCTACGAGCAGTACTTC.

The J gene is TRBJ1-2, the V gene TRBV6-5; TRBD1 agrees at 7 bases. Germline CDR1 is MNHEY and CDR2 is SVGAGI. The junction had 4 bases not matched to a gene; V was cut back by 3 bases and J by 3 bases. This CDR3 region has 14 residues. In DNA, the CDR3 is TGTGCCAGCAGTTATTCCGGGACAGACTATGGCTACACCTTC. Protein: CASSYSGTDYGYTF.

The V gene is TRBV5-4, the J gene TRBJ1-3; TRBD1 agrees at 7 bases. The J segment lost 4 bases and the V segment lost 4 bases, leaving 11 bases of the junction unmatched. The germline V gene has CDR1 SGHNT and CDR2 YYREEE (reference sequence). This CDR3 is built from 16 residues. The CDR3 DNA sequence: TGTGCCAGCAGCGTTCGACAGGGCGAGATCGGAAACACCATATATTTT. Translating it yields CASSVRQGEIGNTIYF. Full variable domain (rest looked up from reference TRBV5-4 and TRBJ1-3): ETGVTQSPTHLIKTRGQQVTLRCSSQSGHNTVSWYQQALGQGPQFIFQYYREEENGRGNFPPRFSGLQFPNYSSELNVNALELDDSALYLCASSVRQGEIGNTIYFGEGSWLTVV.

The CDR3 DNA reads TGTGCCAGCTACCTGGGGGGCACTGAAGCTTTCTTT. This translates into CASYLGGTEAFF. The gene calls are TRBV6-5 and TRBJ1-1; maybe TRBD1 (5 bases). The germline CDR1 and CDR2 sequences are MNHEY and SVGAGI. There are 12 residues in the CDR3. Trimming took 8 bases from V and 4 from J, leaving 11 bases between them.

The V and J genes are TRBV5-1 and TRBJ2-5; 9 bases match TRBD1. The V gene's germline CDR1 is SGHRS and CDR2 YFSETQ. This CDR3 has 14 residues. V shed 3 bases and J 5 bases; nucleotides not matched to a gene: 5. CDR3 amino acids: CASSWGQGLETQYF. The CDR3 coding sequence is TGCGCCAGCAGCTGGGGACAGGGTCTGGAGACCCAGTACTTC.

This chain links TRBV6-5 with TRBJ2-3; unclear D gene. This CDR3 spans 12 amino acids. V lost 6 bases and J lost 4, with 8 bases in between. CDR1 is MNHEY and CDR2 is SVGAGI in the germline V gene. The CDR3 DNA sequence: TGTGCCAGCAGGGGAATCGCAGATACGCAGTATTTT. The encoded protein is CASRGIADTQYF.

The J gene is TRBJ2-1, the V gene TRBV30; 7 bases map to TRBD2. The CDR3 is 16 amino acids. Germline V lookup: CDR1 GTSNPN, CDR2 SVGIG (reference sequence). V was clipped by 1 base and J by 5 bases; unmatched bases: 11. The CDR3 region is CAWSAPTSRVNNEQFF. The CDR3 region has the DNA TGTGCCTGGAGTGCTCCGACTAGCAGAGTCAACAATGAGCAGTTCTTC. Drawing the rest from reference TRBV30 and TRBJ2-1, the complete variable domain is SQTIHQWPATLVQPVGSPLSLECTVEGTSNPNLYWYRQAAGRGLQLLFYSVGIGQISSEVPQNLSASRPQDRQFILSSKKLLLSDSGFYLCAWSAPTSRVNNEQFFGPGTRLTVL.

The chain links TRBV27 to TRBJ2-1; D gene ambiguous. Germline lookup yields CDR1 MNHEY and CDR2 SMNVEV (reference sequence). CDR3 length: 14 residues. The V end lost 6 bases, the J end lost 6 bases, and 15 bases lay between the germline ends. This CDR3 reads CASSPSLHSNEQFF. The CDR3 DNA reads TGTGCCAGCAGCCCATCCCTACATAGCAATGAGCAGTTCTTC.

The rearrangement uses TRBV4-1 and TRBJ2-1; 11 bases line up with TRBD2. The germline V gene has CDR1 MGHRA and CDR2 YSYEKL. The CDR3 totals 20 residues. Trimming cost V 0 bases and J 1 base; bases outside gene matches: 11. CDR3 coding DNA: TGCGCCAGCAGCCAAGATAGGGGACTAGCGGCCCTAGGGTCCTACAATGAGCAGTTCTTC. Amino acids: CASSQDRGLAALGSYNEQFF.

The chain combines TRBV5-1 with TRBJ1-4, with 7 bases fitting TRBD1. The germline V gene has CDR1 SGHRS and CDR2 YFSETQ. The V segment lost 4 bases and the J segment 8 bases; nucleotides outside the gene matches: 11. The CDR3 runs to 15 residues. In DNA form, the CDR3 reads TGCGCCAGCAGCCCCTGGGGCGTCAGGGGGGAAAAACTGTTTTTT. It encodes CASSPWGVRGEKLFF.

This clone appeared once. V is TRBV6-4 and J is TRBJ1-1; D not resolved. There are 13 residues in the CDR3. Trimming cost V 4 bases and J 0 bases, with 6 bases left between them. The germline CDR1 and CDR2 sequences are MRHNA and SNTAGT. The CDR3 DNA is TGTGCCAGCAGTGCCAGTTTGAACACTGAAGCTTTCTTT. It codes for CASSASLNTEAFF.

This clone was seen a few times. The CDR3 is CASRTGGYTEAFF. DNA of the CDR3: TGTGCCAGCAGGACAGGGGGCTACACTGAAGCTTTCTTT. The chain has TRBV2 and TRBJ1-1, with 10 bases that match TRBD1. There are 13 residues in the CDR3. V shed 6 bases and J 3 bases; nucleotides not matched to a gene: 1. The germline CDR1 and CDR2 sequences are SNHLY and FYNNEI.

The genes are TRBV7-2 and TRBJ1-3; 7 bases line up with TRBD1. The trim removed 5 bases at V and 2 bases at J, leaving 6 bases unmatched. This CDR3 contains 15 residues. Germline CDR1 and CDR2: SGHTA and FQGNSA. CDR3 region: CASSPQGQPGNTIYF. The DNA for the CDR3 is TGTGCCAGCAGCCCACAGGGGCAGCCTGGAAACACCATATATTTT.

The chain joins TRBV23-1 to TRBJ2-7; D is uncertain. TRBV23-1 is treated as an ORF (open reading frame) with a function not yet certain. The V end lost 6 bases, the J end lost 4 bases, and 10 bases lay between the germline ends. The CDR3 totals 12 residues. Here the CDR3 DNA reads TGCGCCAGCAGCCACAAGGCTTACGAGCAGTACTTC. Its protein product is CASSHKAYEQYF.

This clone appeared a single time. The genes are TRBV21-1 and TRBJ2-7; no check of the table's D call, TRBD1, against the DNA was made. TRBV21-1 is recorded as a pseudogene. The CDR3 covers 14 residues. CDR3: CASSKRGPLHEQYF. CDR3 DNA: TGTGCCAGCAGCAAAAGGGGGCCTCTCCACGAGCAGTACTTC.

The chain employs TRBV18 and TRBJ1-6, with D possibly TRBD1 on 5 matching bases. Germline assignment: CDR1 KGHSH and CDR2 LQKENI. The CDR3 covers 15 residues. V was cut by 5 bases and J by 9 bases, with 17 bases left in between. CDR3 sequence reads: CASSSAWGSGSPLHF. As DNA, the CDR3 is TGTGCCAGCTCATCAGCCTGGGGGTCTGGTTCACCCCTCCACTTT.

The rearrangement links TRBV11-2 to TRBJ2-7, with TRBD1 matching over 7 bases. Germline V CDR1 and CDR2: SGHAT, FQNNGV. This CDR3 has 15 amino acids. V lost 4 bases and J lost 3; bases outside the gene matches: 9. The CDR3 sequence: CASSSLRGQHYEQYF. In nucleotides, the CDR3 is TGTGCCAGCAGCTCCCTCCGGGGACAGCACTACGAGCAGTACTTC. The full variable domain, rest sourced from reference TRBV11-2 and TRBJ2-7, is EAGVAQSPRYKIIEKRQSVAFWCNPISGHATLYWYQQILGQGPKLLIQFQNNGVVDDSQLPKDRFSAERLKGVDSTLKIQPAKLEDSAVYLCASSSLRGQHYEQYFGPGTRLTVT.

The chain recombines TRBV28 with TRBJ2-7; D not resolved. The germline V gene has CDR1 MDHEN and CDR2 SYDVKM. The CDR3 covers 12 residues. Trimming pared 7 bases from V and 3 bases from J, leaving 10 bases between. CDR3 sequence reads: CASTGPFYEQYF. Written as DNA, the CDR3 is TGTGCCAGCACCGGACCGTTCTACGAGCAGTACTTC.